Each of the 23 T cell receptor beta chains below was sequenced from the same sample in a study of blood T cell repertoires in COVID-19. Libraries were prepared by immunoSEQ multiplex PCR; TCRdb keeps only in-frame clonotypes and omits some of them. The repertoire has about 130,000 clones, 65% to 90% of them found once; the top ten carry over 20%. The specimen was peripheral blood. The receptors were gathered from a woman at least 80 years old with acute or convalescent COVID-19.

The rearrangement links TRBV10-3 to TRBJ2-3; possibly TRBD2 for D (6 bases). Germline V gene lookup returns CDR1 ENHRY and CDR2 SYGVKD. V lost 6 bases, J lost 2 bases, and 12 bases lay in between. This CDR3 has 14 residues. This CDR3 is CAIRARGDTDTQYF. CDR3 in DNA: TGTGCCATCAGGGCGCGGGGTGACACAGATACGCAGTATTTT.

The chain joins TRBV4-3 to TRBJ1-1; 9 positions match TRBD1. This CDR3 is built from 18 residues. V trimming: 4 bases; J trimming: 6 bases; junction bases outside the gene matches: 18. Germline V gene sequence: CDR1 LGHNA, CDR2 YSLEER. In DNA form, the CDR3 reads TGCGCCAGCAGCCCCAAGCTACAGGGGGCGTCCTCGGGGTCTGAAGCTTTCTTT. Its protein product is CASSPKLQGASSGSEAFF.

This clone has a handful of counts. The V gene is TRBV5-1, the J gene TRBJ1-1; tentative D call: TRBD1 (5 bases). The CDR3 totals 13 residues. Germline loops: CDR1 SGHRS, CDR2 YFSETQ. Trimming removed 0 bases from V and 5 bases from J, with 8 bases in between. The CDR3 DNA is TGCGCCAGCAGCTTGGGACAGAGAACTGAAGCTTTCTTT. This codes for CASSLGQRTEAFF.

This chain connects TRBV6-2 or TRBV6-3 to TRBJ2-7; the match to TRBD1 covers 7 bases. The CDR3 covers 16 residues. Trimming took 6 bases from V and 3 from J; bases not matched to a gene: 14. CDR1 and CDR2 (germline): MNHEY, SVGEGT. CDR3 bases: TGTGCCAGCAGCCACCCCCTCGACAGGGCTGTCTACGAGCAGTACTTC. Translating it yields CASSHPLDRAVYEQYF.

The chain employs TRBV5-5 and TRBJ1-2; tentatively, D is TRBD1 (6 bases). The CDR3 length is 13 residues. V was trimmed by 2 bases and J by 6 bases, leaving 11 bases between them. Germline V lookup: CDR1 SGHKS, CDR2 YYEKEE (reference sequence). CDR3 sequence (DNA): TGTGCCAGCAGCTTTGACAGGTCAAATGGCTACACCTTC. It yields the protein CASSFDRSNGYTF.

In its sample, this clone was seen a few times. The genes are TRBV28 and TRBJ1-3; 7 bases map to TRBD1. J gave up 7 bases and V 6 bases, and 6 bases lay outside the gene matches. CDR3 length equals 13 residues. The V gene's germline CDR1 is MDHEN and CDR2 SYDVKM. CDR3 sequence reads: CASSSGTENTIYF. The CDR3 bases are TGTGCCAGCAGCTCCGGGACAGAGAACACCATATATTTT.

The chain carries TRBV5-1 and TRBJ2-1; TRBD2 agrees at 9 bases. This CDR3 comprises 15 residues. The V gene's germline CDR1 is SGHRS and CDR2 YFSETQ. V shed 0 bases and J 6 bases; nucleotides not matched to a gene: 4. CDR3 residues: CASSLGLAVRNEQFF. The CDR3 DNA reads as TGCGCCAGCAGCTTGGGACTAGCGGTCCGCAATGAGCAGTTCTTC.

V usage is TRBV7-8 and J usage is TRBJ1-1; TRBD1 aligns across 7 bases. There are 16 residues in the CDR3. Germline CDR1 reads SGHVS; CDR2 reads FQNEAQ. After removal of 5 bases from V and 3 bases from J, the junction contained 12 bases not matched to a gene. CDR3 protein: CASSPLTGQSHTEAFF. The CDR3 DNA reads as TGTGCCAGCAGCCCTCTGACAGGGCAATCCCACACTGAAGCTTTCTTT.

The gene calls are TRBV7-8 and TRBJ1-2, with 10 bases identical to TRBD1. Trimming removed 3 bases from V and 4 bases from J; junction bases left unmatched: 5. CDR1 and CDR2 from the germline V gene are SGHVS and FQNEAQ. The CDR3 sequence is 15 residues long. The CDR3 DNA is TGTGCCAGCAGCTTGGGGACAGGGGTGTCCTATGGCTACACCTTC. This codes for CASSLGTGVSYGYTF.

The chain is built from TRBV3-1 (or the pseudogene TRBV3-2) and TRBJ2-3; perhaps TRBD1 as D (5 bases). CDR1 is LGHDT and CDR2 is YNNKEL in the germline V gene (reference sequence). Trimming took off 2 bases at V and 3 bases at J, with 9 bases between the two ends. This CDR3 contains 14 residues. The CDR3 spells CASSQWTSTDTQYF. The CDR3 DNA reads as TGTGCCAGCAGCCAATGGACATCGACAGATACGCAGTATTTT.

The chain employs TRBV12-3 or TRBV12-4 and TRBJ1-1; D gene unclear. The CDR3 is made up of 13 amino acids. V dropped 3 bases and J dropped 5 bases, with 10 bases sitting between them. The CDR3 nucleotides read TGTGCCAGCAGTTTCCATGGGGAGACTGAAGCTTTCTTT. It codes for CASSFHGETEAFF.

Comments on this clone: Other DNA variants within this sample encode the same CDR3. The V and J genes are TRBV5-1 and TRBJ1-5, with no clear D. The germline CDR1 and CDR2 sequences are SGHRS and YFSETQ. The CDR3 is 13 residues long. The V gene lost 0 bases and the J gene lost 10 bases, with 11 bases spanning the gap. The CDR3 protein is CASSLVGTGPQHF. The CDR3, as DNA: TGCGCCAGCAGCTTGGTGGGTACGGGACCCCAGCATTTT.

This chain joins TRBV7-2 and TRBJ2-1, with a possible D match to TRBD1 (6 bases). Germline CDR1 SGHTA, CDR2 FQGNSA. Trimming left V 5 bases short and J 0 bases short, with 11 bases between. This CDR3 has 15 amino acids. The CDR3 loop reads CASSPRTASYNEQFF. CDR3 nucleotide sequence: TGTGCCAGCAGCCCCCGGACAGCCTCCTACAATGAGCAGTTCTTC.

The chain recombines TRBV4-1 with TRBJ2-7; tentatively, D is TRBD2 (6 bases). Per germline, CDR1 MGHRA and CDR2 YSYEKL. The CDR3 contains 14 residues. The V gene lost 4 bases and the J gene lost 2 bases, with 12 bases spanning the gap. CDR3 nucleotides: TGCGCCAGCAGCCCCTACGGGGGAACCTACGAGCAGTACTTC. Protein: CASSPYGGTYEQYF.

The chain recombines TRBV28 with TRBJ1-1; D may be TRBD1 (5 bases). Germline assignment: CDR1 MDHEN and CDR2 SYDVKM. V lost 2 bases, J lost 1 base, and 5 bases lay in between. The CDR3 is made up of 13 amino acids. Here the CDR3 reads CASSLTGNTEAFF. Written as DNA, the CDR3 is TGTGCCAGCAGTTTAACAGGGAACACTGAAGCTTTCTTT.

The chain carries TRBV7-9 and TRBJ1-5; D unresolved. The CDR3 has 14 amino acids. Trimming stripped 0 bases from V and 2 bases from J, with 5 bases between. CDR1 is SEHNR and CDR2 is FQNEAQ in the germline V gene (reference sequence). Here the CDR3 reads CASSLASGNQPQHF. The CDR3 bases are TGTGCCAGCAGCTTAGCGAGTGGCAATCAGCCCCAGCATTTT.

V is TRBV7-9 and J is TRBJ1-1, with 7 bases matching TRBD1. Germline V gives CDR1 SEHNR, CDR2 FQNEAQ (reference sequence). The CDR3 runs 13 residues. The trim removed 4 bases at V and 6 bases at J, leaving 5 bases unmatched. This CDR3 reads CASSWGQQSEAFF. In DNA form, the CDR3 reads TGTGCCAGCAGCTGGGGACAGCAATCTGAAGCTTTCTTT.

The rearrangement joins TRBV6-1 to TRBJ2-7; 8 nucleotides line up with TRBD2. The CDR3 spans 15 residues. Germline CDR1 MNHNS, CDR2 SASEGT. After removal of 1 base from V and 3 bases from J, the junction contained 5 bases not matched to a gene. CDR3 amino acids: CASSEGQSGGYEQYV. The CDR3, as DNA: TGTGCCAGCAGTGAAGGTCAAAGCGGGGGCTACGAGCAGTACGTC.

Points on this clone: Other nucleotide sequences from this sample produce the same CDR3. This chain links TRBV27 with TRBJ2-1, with TRBD2 as a possible D gene (6 bases). The CDR3 extends over 13 amino acids. The germline V and J ends were trimmed by 5 bases and 6 bases, with 11 bases remaining between them. The V gene's germline CDR1 is MNHEY and CDR2 SMNVEV (reference sequence). The CDR3 loop reads CASSLREGNEQFF. CDR3 DNA sequence: TGTGCCAGCAGTCTGCGGGAAGGCAATGAGCAGTTCTTC.

This clone was observed a few times. V usage is TRBV28 and J usage is TRBJ1-2; 10 nucleotides match TRBD1. The CDR3 sequence is 19 residues long. With 8 bases clipped from V and 2 bases from J, the junction kept 20 bases outside the gene matches. Germline loops: CDR1 MDHEN, CDR2 SYDVKM. The CDR3: CASAFGAGQGRGLNYGYTF. CDR3 nucleotides: TGTGCCAGCGCTTTCGGTGCGGGACAGGGGAGAGGACTAAACTATGGCTACACCTTC.

This chain uses TRBV27 with TRBJ1-1; D perhaps matches TRBD1 (6 bases). Germline V gives CDR1 MNHEY, CDR2 SMNVEV (reference sequence). The CDR3 has 14 amino acids. Trimming shortened V by 2 bases and J by 1 base, and 8 bases separated the two germline ends. The CDR3 region is CASSLAQGNTEAFF. The CDR3 coding sequence is TGTGCCAGCAGTTTAGCACAGGGGAACACTGAAGCTTTCTTT.

The chain employs TRBV20-1 and TRBJ1-2, with D possibly being TRBD1 (5 bases). Germline CDR1 DFQATT, CDR2 SNEGSKA (reference sequence). There are 11 residues in the CDR3. Trimming removed 3 bases at V and 6 bases at J, with 8 bases between. The CDR3 DNA sequence: TGCAGTGCTAGGGGGCTACATGGCTACACCTTC. Translation: CSARGLHGYTF.

V is TRBV5-1 and J is TRBJ1-5, with D possibly TRBD1 on 5 matching bases. From germline, CDR1 is SGHRS and CDR2 YFSETQ. The CDR3 is 15 amino acids. V lost 0 bases, J lost 0 bases, and 7 bases lay in between. CDR3 loop: CASSLAGGSNQPQHF. The DNA of the CDR3 is TGCGCCAGCAGCTTGGCCGGGGGTAGCAATCAGCCCCAGCATTTT.